One sample yielded the 29 T cell receptor beta chains listed below, sequenced in a study of cytomegalovirus exposure and HLA in healthy donors (dated by TCRdb to about 2017). The library was generated by the immunoSEQ multiplex PCR assay. For the multiplex PCR, a mixture combining 60 forward primers for TCR Vbeta segments and 13 reverse primers for TCR Jbeta segments was used. Held by TCRdb, this immuneACCESS table contains in-frame sequences only and omits some clones. Under half of the omission traces to an unresolved V gene where checked; the cause of the rest is unknown. The sample table holds some 90,000 clones, of which roughly 72% were seen once. The leading ten clones occupy 5.3% of the sample. Sequenced material: PBMCs. These TCRs come from a man aged 25 to 45 in good health and CMV-seropositive.

J is TRBJ1-6 and V is TRBV4-1; 9 positions match TRBD1. Trimming at V came to 2 bases and at J to 10 bases, leaving 6 bases not matched to a gene. CDR3 length equals 15 residues. Germline CDR1 and CDR2: MGHRA and YSYEKL. In DNA, the CDR3 is TGCGCCAGCAGCCAAAAACAGGGGGCAGACTCACCCCTCCACTTT. Translated, it gives CASSQKQGADSPLHF.

This clone appeared a single time. This chain links TRBV29-1 with TRBJ2-7, with 7 bases aligning to TRBD2. Germline CDR1 reads SQVTM; CDR2 reads ANQGSEA. J was trimmed by 0 bases and V by 2 bases; bases with no gene match: 7. The CDR3 is 15 amino acids. The CDR3 nucleotides read TGCAGCGTTGAATCGGCGGGAGCTCACTCCTACGAGCAGTACTTC. Translation: CSVESAGAHSYEQYF.

This clone was counted between two and nine times. The J gene is TRBJ1-3, the V gene TRBV4-3, with D unclear. The germline CDR1 and CDR2 sequences are LGHNA and YSLEER. The V end lost 4 bases, the J end lost 8 bases, and 15 bases lay between the germline ends. The CDR3 consists of 14 residues. CDR3 coding DNA: TGCGCCAGCAGCCGCGGCGACGGAGTGGACACCATATATTTT. Residues: CASSRGDGVDTIYF.

The V call is TRBV20-1, the J call TRBJ2-1; no definite D call. The CDR3 is 10 amino acids. With 5 bases removed from V and 4 bases from J, the gap between germline ends came to 3 bases. Per germline, CDR1 DFQATT and CDR2 SNEGSKA (reference sequence). CDR3 loop: CSAPYNEQFF. CDR3 DNA: TGCAGTGCTCCTTACAATGAGCAGTTCTTC.

This clone showed up just a few times. The J gene is TRBJ2-2, the V gene TRBV5-4; TRBD2 might be the D (5 bases). Looked up from germline, CDR1 is SGHNT and CDR2 is YYREEE (reference sequence). The V end was cut by 5 bases, the J end by 0 bases, with 8 bases between. The CDR3 covers 14 residues. DNA of the CDR3: TGTGCCAGCAGATCCGGGACGAACACCGGGGAGCTGTTTTTT. Translating gives CASRSGTNTGELFF.

The rearrangement joins TRBV30 to TRBJ1-2; D gene uncertain. V was shortened by 5 bases and J by 5 bases, with 21 bases between the two germline ends. This CDR3 has 15 residues. The V gene's germline CDR1 is GTSNPN and CDR2 SVGIG (reference sequence). The CDR3 loop reads CAWLGNGVLGYGYTF. The CDR3 DNA sequence: TGTGCCTGGCTCGGGAACGGAGTTCTAGGGTATGGCTACACCTTC.

V is TRBV12-5 and J is TRBJ1-1; 8 positions match TRBD1. Germline lookup yields CDR1 LGHNT and CDR2 FRNRAP. After removal of 4 bases from V and 3 bases from J, the junction contained 7 bases not matched to a gene. The CDR3 sequence is 15 residues long. CDR3 DNA: TGTGCTAGTGGTTCCTCCACAGGGGGGTACACTGAAGCTTTCTTT. As protein: CASGSSTGGYTEAFF.

The chain joins TRBV6-5 to TRBJ1-2; a possible D gene is TRBD1 (5 bases). The CDR3 is 14 amino acids. Germline CDR1 reads MNHEY; CDR2 reads SVGAGI. Between the trimmed V and J ends, which lost 4 bases and 4 bases, there was a span of 13 bases. The CDR3 DNA sequence: TGTGCCAGCAGTTTAGACACCACAGGCTATGGCTACACCTTC. Amino acid sequence: CASSLDTTGYGYTF.

The rearrangement links TRBV29-1 to TRBJ1-2, with 9 nucleotides matching TRBD1. Germline values: CDR1 SQVTM, CDR2 ANQGSEA. The CDR3 totals 15 residues. V lost 0 bases, J lost 0 bases, and 2 bases stayed unmatched. CDR3 coding DNA: TGCAGCGTTGAAGACTGGGACAGGGCTAACTATGGCTACACCTTC. The encoded protein is CSVEDWDRANYGYTF.

The chain joins TRBV6-5 to TRBJ1-4; 9 positions agree with TRBD1. The CDR3 contains 14 residues. Germline assignment: CDR1 MNHEY and CDR2 SVGAGI. J gave up 8 bases and V 5 bases, and 6 bases lay outside the gene matches. DNA of the CDR3: TGTGCCAGCAGTCCTCACAGGGGGCGGGAAAAACTGTTTTTT. It translates to CASSPHRGREKLFF.

The chain is built from TRBV19 and TRBJ1-2; perhaps TRBD1 as D (5 bases). Germline V gives CDR1 LNHDA, CDR2 SQIVND (reference sequence). V shed 8 bases and J shed 8 bases, with 15 bases lying between them. The CDR3 contains 12 residues. The DNA of the CDR3 is TGTGCCAGTGGGAGATGGGGGGACGGCTACACCTTC. This translates into CASGRWGDGYTF.

The chain employs TRBV10-2 and TRBJ2-6, with a weak D call TRBD1 (6 bases). Germline V gives CDR1 WSHSY, CDR2 SAAADI. The CDR3 runs to 16 residues. V dropped 0 bases and J dropped 0 bases, with 6 bases sitting between them. CDR3 residues: CASSESGGSGANVLTF. The CDR3 nucleotides read TGCGCCAGCAGTGAGTCAGGGGGCTCTGGGGCCAACGTCCTGACTTTC.

The J gene is TRBJ2-1, the V gene TRBV7-8; the match to TRBD1 covers 9 bases. Germline CDR1 and CDR2: SGHVS and FQNEAQ. J gave up 6 bases and V 8 bases, and 8 bases lay outside the gene matches. The CDR3 covers 14 residues. The CDR3 spells CASHRDRVGNEQFF. CDR3 coding DNA: TGTGCCAGCCACCGGGACAGGGTCGGCAATGAGCAGTTCTTC.

V is TRBV7-9 and J is TRBJ2-5; D unresolved. V was clipped by 5 bases and J by 1 base, with 8 bases between them. CDR3 size: 13 residues. Germline assignment: CDR1 SEHNR and CDR2 FQNEAQ (reference sequence). The CDR3 spells CASSRSLQETQYF. CDR3 nucleotides: TGTGCCAGCAGCCGTAGCCTCCAAGAGACCCAGTACTTC.

The chain links TRBV28 to TRBJ1-5; D possibly corresponds to TRBD1 (5 bases). The CDR3 runs to 15 residues. Trimming pared 5 bases from V and 2 bases from J, leaving 13 bases between. Germline values: CDR1 MDHEN, CDR2 SYDVKM. CDR3 region: CASSPPRVGNQPQHF. In DNA, the CDR3 is TGTGCCAGCAGTCCCCCCAGGGTTGGCAATCAGCCCCAGCATTTT. Full variable domain (outside the CDR3, taken from reference TRBV28 and TRBJ1-5): DVKVTQSSRYLVKRTGEKVFLECVQDMDHENMFWYRQDPGLGLRLIYFSYDVKMKEKGDIPEGYSVSREKKERFSLILESASTNQTSMYLCASSPPRVGNQPQHFGDGTRLSIL.

The V and J genes are TRBV6-5 and TRBJ2-5, with 7 bases identical to TRBD2. The J call may be mistaken, given a closer DNA end match to TRBJ2-7. This CDR3 spans 15 amino acids. Germline CDR1 reads MNHEY; CDR2 reads SVGAGI. The CDR3 spells CASSYSAGDPYEQYF. In DNA, the CDR3 is TGTGCCAGCAGTTACAGCGCGGGAGACCCCTACGAGCAGTACTTC.

The chain is built from TRBV10-3 and TRBJ2-1; 9 bases match TRBD2. Germline V gene data show CDR1 as ENHRY and CDR2 as SYGVKD. This CDR3 comprises 14 residues. V trimming: 7 bases; J trimming: 4 bases; junction bases outside the gene matches: 5. The chain's CDR3 is CAITSSGKYNEQFF. For the CDR3, the DNA is TGTGCCATCACATCTAGCGGGAAATACAATGAGCAGTTCTTC.

Points on this clone: Other DNA sequences of this sample code for an identical CDR3. V and J are TRBV25-1 and TRBJ1-2; unclear D gene. CDR3 length equals 11 residues. V was clipped by 5 bases and J by 4 bases, with 5 bases between them. The V gene's germline CDR1 is MGHDK and CDR2 SYGVNS. CDR3 protein: CASSPGYGYTF. CDR3 DNA: TGTGCCAGCAGTCCGGGCTATGGCTACACCTTC.

The rearrangement uses TRBV9 and TRBJ1-1; D is ambiguous. CDR1 and CDR2 (germline): SGDLS, YYNGEE. The ends were cut back, 3 bases at V and 0 bases at J, with 9 bases in the middle. The CDR3 has 14 amino acids. Here the CDR3 reads CASSETGLNTEAFF. The CDR3 nucleotides read TGTGCCAGCAGCGAGACTGGCTTGAACACTGAAGCTTTCTTT.

V usage is TRBV7-6 and J usage is TRBJ2-5, with 11 positions matching TRBD1. Germline V gene lookup returns CDR1 SGHVS and CDR2 FNYEAQ. The CDR3 totals 16 residues. Unmatched junction bases numbered 9, after V lost 4 bases and J lost 5 bases. The CDR3 DNA sequence: TGTGCCAGCAGCTCCGGACAGGGGGCGGCCTCGGAGACCCAGTACTTC. Protein sequence: CASSSGQGAASETQYF.

The count of this clone is one. The chain uses TRBV27 and TRBJ2-2, with D unclear. V gave up 2 bases and J gave up 7 bases, with 5 bases separating them. CDR1 is MNHEY and CDR2 is SMNVEV in the germline V gene (reference sequence). The CDR3 covers 12 residues. The CDR3 sequence is CASSLGLGELFF. The DNA for the CDR3 is TGTGCCAGCAGTTTAGGGCTCGGGGAGCTGTTTTTT.

The chain links TRBV21-1 to TRBJ1-5; TRBD1 is the table's D call, not checked against the DNA. TRBV21-1 is annotated as a pseudogene. The CDR3 totals 15 residues. Here the CDR3 reads CASAGRQGVYQPQHF. In nucleotides, the CDR3 is TGTGCCAGCGCTGGGCGGCAGGGGGTCTATCAGCCCCAGCATTTT.

The chain uses TRBV27 and TRBJ2-2; D might be TRBD2 (5 bases). CDR3 length: 16 amino acids. V was trimmed by 6 bases and J by 5 bases, leaving 19 bases between them. Germline assignment: CDR1 MNHEY and CDR2 SMNVEV (reference sequence). In DNA, the CDR3 is TGTGCCAGCAGCCGACAACTAGGCATAGGGACCGGGGAGCTGTTTTTT. Its protein is CASSRQLGIGTGELFF.

The rearrangement links TRBV9 to TRBJ1-2; 7 positions match TRBD1. CDR1 is SGDLS, CDR2 YYNGEE, per germline. The J segment lost 4 bases and the V segment lost 0 bases, leaving 6 bases of the junction unmatched. The CDR3 contains 15 residues. Here the CDR3 reads CASSVGQGVGYGYTF. Written as DNA, the CDR3 is TGTGCCAGCAGCGTAGGCCAGGGGGTCGGCTATGGCTACACCTTC.

The chain combines TRBV5-8 with TRBJ1-3; D uncertain. From germline, CDR1 is SGHTS and CDR2 YDEGEE. Deletions cut 4 bases from V and 0 bases from J, with 14 bases between. The length of the CDR3 is 16 residues. In DNA form, the CDR3 reads TGTGCCAGCAGCCCTGGACTGAAAAGCTCTGGAAACACCATATATTTT. Translated: CASSPGLKSSGNTIYF.

Written as DNA, the CDR3 is TGTGCCAGCACCCTCGACCTGGGGCTCACAGATACGCAGTATTTT. Its protein is CASTLDLGLTDTQYF. This chain joins TRBV5-4 and TRBJ2-3, with a possible D match to TRBD1 (5 bases). The CDR3 runs 15 residues. With 6 bases removed from V and 2 bases from J, the gap between germline ends came to 16 bases. Per germline, CDR1 SGHNT and CDR2 YYREEE (reference sequence).

This chain connects TRBV27 to TRBJ2-7, with D possibly matching TRBD2 (5 bases). V shed 1 base and J shed 5 bases, with 9 bases lying between them. The CDR3 length is 13 residues. CDR1 is MNHEY, CDR2 SMNVEV, per germline (reference sequence). The CDR3 spells CASSLFIGDEQYF. Here the CDR3 DNA reads TGTGCCAGCAGTTTATTTATCGGGGACGAGCAGTACTTC.

The chain uses TRBV29-1 and TRBJ1-1, with TRBD1 matching over 7 bases. The CDR3 length is 11 residues. Trimming at V came to 7 bases and at J to 4 bases, leaving 3 bases not matched to a gene. Per the germline V gene, CDR1 is SQVTM and CDR2 is ANQGSEA. CDR3 coding DNA: TGCAGCGAAAGACAGGGCACTGAAGCTTTCTTT. It translates to CSERQGTEAFF.

The chain carries TRBV9 and TRBJ2-2; tentatively, D is TRBD2 (7 bases). This CDR3 is built from 14 residues. Germline-derived CDR1 and CDR2 are SGDLS and YYNGEE. V lost 6 bases and J 2 bases, leaving 11 bases between the germline ends. The CDR3 DNA reads as TGTGCCAGCAAGGGGGGGGCTAACACCGGGGAGCTGTTTTTT. This gives the protein CASKGGANTGELFF. The whole variable domain, remainder taken from reference TRBV9 and TRBJ2-2, is DSGVTQTPKHLITATGQRVTLRCSPRSGDLSVYWYQQSLDQGLQFLIQYYNGEERAKGNILERFSAQQFPDLHSELNLSSLELGDSALYFCASKGGANTGELFFGEGSRLTVL.